This T cell receptor beta chain was captured in a study of blood T cell repertoires in COVID-19. The CDR3 is 14 residues long. The germline CDR1 and CDR2 sequences are LNHDA and SQIVND (reference sequence). Trimming shortened V by 4 bases and J by 3 bases, and 13 bases separated the two germline ends. Sequencing was performed with immunoSEQ multiplex PCR; in TCRdb, only in-frame clones are kept and a portion is missing. The data show around 480,000 clones, around 88% seen once. The chain recombines TRBV19 with TRBJ2-7; D is perhaps TRBD1 (5 bases). The clonotype was recovered from a woman between 50 and 59 years old with COVID-19, enrolled during active disease. Sample: peripheral blood. DNA of the CDR3: TGTGCCAGTAGTAAGACAGTGGAAAGCTACGAGCAGTACTTC. Protein: CASSKTVESYEQYF.